This T cell receptor (beta chain) was sequenced during a study of OX40 agonist ivuxolimab in advanced cancers. The protocol was immunoSEQ multiplex PCR, while the TCRdb copy is restricted to in-frame clones and leaves out a portion. The sample includes roughly 92,000 clones, around nine tenths of them seen just once. Sequenced material: CD4+ or CD8+ T cells sorted from blood, taken in a trial of the OX40 agonist ivuxolimab. The receptor was derived from an adult with an advanced solid tumor such as melanoma, head and neck, liver or kidney cancer.

The CDR3 sequence: CASRPPPGTGGDYGYTF. The CDR3 coding sequence is TGTGCCAGCAGACCTCCTCCCGGGACAGGGGGCGACTATGGCTACACCTTC. The V and J genes are TRBV28 and TRBJ1-2; 12 bases are a match to TRBD1. Germline CDR1 MDHEN, CDR2 SYDVKM. CDR3 length: 17 residues. V lost 6 bases to trimming and J lost 3 bases; unmatched junction nucleotides: 11.